These T cell receptor beta chains were read from a single sample in a study of cytomegalovirus exposure and HLA in healthy donors. Repertoires were generated with immunoSEQ multiplex PCR, while TCRdb's copy carries only in-frame clones and drops some. The sample consists of 150,000 to 200,000 clones, approximately 83% of them appearing once. Material: PBMCs. Receptors originate from a man younger than 30 in good health and CMV-seropositive. The CDR3 runs from the conserved cysteine through the conserved F or W. D genes are given only for firm matches. For some rows the clone size is stated as once, few or many, or as a class when expanded; others skip it.

clone_size: NA
d_call: NA
v_call: TRBV5-1
j_call: TRBJ2-3
cdr3_nt: TGCGCCAGCAGCCTAAACGGGGATCTCAGGGATACGCAGTATTTT
cdr3_aa: CASSLNGDLRDTQYF

clone_size: NA
d_call: TRBD1
v_call: TRBV6-5
j_call: TRBJ1-1
cdr3_nt: TGTGCCAGCAGTCACAGGGGGGGGGCTGAAGCTTTCTTT
cdr3_aa: CASSHRGGAEAFF

clone_size: NA
d_call: TRBD2
v_call: TRBV30
j_call: TRBJ2-7
cdr3_nt: TGTGCCTGGAGCGGGGGGGTAGAGAACGAGCAGTACTTC
cdr3_aa: CAWSGGVENEQYF

clone_size: once
d_call: NA
v_call: TRBV5-6
j_call: TRBJ2-3
cdr3_nt: TGTGCCAGCACCCGGACAGAGATCTCCACAGATACGCAGTATTTT
cdr3_aa: CASTRTEISTDTQYF

clone_size: NA
d_call: NA
v_call: TRBV28
j_call: TRBJ1-1
cdr3_nt: TGTGCCAGCAGGCTCTCCGGGAGGGCGGAAGCTTTCTTT
cdr3_aa: CASRLSGRAEAFF

clone_size: NA
d_call: TRBD2
v_call: TRBV2
j_call: TRBJ2-3
cdr3_nt: TGTGCCAGCAGTGAAATACTAGCGGGGGAAGATACGCAGTATTTT
cdr3_aa: CASSEILAGEDTQYF

clone_size: NA
d_call: TRBD1
v_call: TRBV2
j_call: TRBJ1-2
cdr3_nt: TGTGCCAGCCCGACCCCGACAGGGAAAGGCGGAGGCTACACCTTC
cdr3_aa: CASPTPTGKGGGYTF

clone_size: NA
d_call: NA
v_call: TRBV7-8
j_call: TRBJ2-5
cdr3_nt: TGTGCCAGCAGCTTCGACAGGTATCAAGAGACCCAGTACTTC
cdr3_aa: CASSFDRYQETQYF

clone_size: NA
d_call: NA
v_call: TRBV5-1
j_call: TRBJ2-7
cdr3_nt: TGCGCCAGCAGCTTGGCGAACTCAATTCCGGGAGAGCAGTACTTC
cdr3_aa: CASSLANSIPGEQYF

clone_size: few
d_call: TRBD2
v_call: TRBV7-2
j_call: TRBJ2-3
cdr3_nt: TGTGCCAGCAGCCGGGGGGAGTACACAGATACGCAGTATTTT
cdr3_aa: CASSRGEYTDTQYF

clone_size: NA
d_call: TRBD1
v_call: TRBV7-9
j_call: TRBJ1-2
cdr3_nt: TGTGCCAGCAGCTTAGGGACAGGGGTGGCGGCGGGGAACTATGGCTACACCTTC
cdr3_aa: CASSLGTGVAAGNYGYTF

clone_size: NA
d_call: TRBD1
v_call: TRBV9
j_call: TRBJ1-5
cdr3_nt: TGTGCCAGCAGCGCGACAGGGAGTGGTCATCAGCCCCAGCATTTT
cdr3_aa: CASSATGSGHQPQHF

clone_size: NA
d_call: NA
v_call: TRBV5-1
j_call: TRBJ1-3
cdr3_nt: TGCGCCAGCAGCCCGGACGGGAACTCTGGAAACACCATATATTTT
cdr3_aa: CASSPDGNSGNTIYF

clone_size: NA
d_call: TRBD1
v_call: TRBV12-5
j_call: TRBJ2-1
cdr3_nt: TGTGCTAGTGGTTTGGTACAGGGGGGCAGCAGTGGCCAGTTCTTC
cdr3_aa: CASGLVQGGSSGQFF

clone_size: NA
d_call: NA
v_call: TRBV30
j_call: TRBJ1-6
cdr3_nt: TGTGCCTGGAGTGTACTTGGTCTAATTTCACCCCTCCACTTT
cdr3_aa: CAWSVLGLISPLHF

clone_size: once
d_call: NA
v_call: TRBV29-1
j_call: TRBJ1-1
cdr3_nt: TGCAGCCTTAATCGGGCGGCGGGAGCCATGAACACTGAAGCTTTCTTT
cdr3_aa: CSLNRAAGAMNTEAFF

clone_size: NA
d_call: NA
v_call: TRBV7-9
j_call: TRBJ1-1
cdr3_nt: TGTGCCAGCAGTTCAGGGGTCACCACGAACACTGAAGCTTTCTTT
cdr3_aa: CASSSGVTTNTEAFF

clone_size: NA
d_call: NA
v_call: TRBV7-9
j_call: TRBJ2-1
cdr3_nt: TGTGCCAGCAGCTTAGAAGGTCGGGGGGCGAATGAGCAGTTCTTC
cdr3_aa: CASSLEGRGANEQFF

clone_size: NA
d_call: NA
v_call: TRBV4-1
j_call: TRBJ1-3
cdr3_nt: TGCGCCAGCAGCCAAGACGGGGTTGGAAACACCATATATTTT
cdr3_aa: CASSQDGVGNTIYF

clone_size: NA
d_call: TRBD1
v_call: TRBV9
j_call: TRBJ1-6
cdr3_nt: TGTGCCAGCAGTGCAGGGGGTTTCTATAATTCCCCCCTCCACTTT
cdr3_aa: CASSAGGFYNSPLHF

clone_size: NA
d_call: TRBD1
v_call: TRBV7-9
j_call: TRBJ1-2
cdr3_nt: TGTGCCAGCAGCACGACAGGGCATGATACTAACTATGGCTACACCTTC
cdr3_aa: CASSTTGHDTNYGYTF

clone_size: NA
d_call: NA
v_call: TRBV27
j_call: TRBJ2-7
cdr3_nt: TGTGCCAGCAGTTTCATTCGCTCGGGGGCCTACGAGCAGTACTTC
cdr3_aa: CASSFIRSGAYEQYF

clone_size: NA
d_call: NA
v_call: TRBV19
j_call: TRBJ1-6
cdr3_nt: TGTGCCAGTAGTATAGTAGGGGTTGGGTCACCCCTCCACTTT
cdr3_aa: CASSIVGVGSPLHF

clone_size: NA
d_call: TRBD2
v_call: TRBV5-5
j_call: TRBJ2-5
cdr3_nt: TGTGCCAGCAGCCCGCCTCGGGGGGGCGGAGAGACCCAGTACTTC
cdr3_aa: CASSPPRGGGETQYF

clone_size: once
d_call: NA
v_call: TRBV6-5
j_call: TRBJ1-2
cdr3_nt: TGTGCCAGCCTCAATGCGGACTATGGCTACACCTTC
cdr3_aa: CASLNADYGYTF

clone_size: NA
d_call: NA
v_call: TRBV2
j_call: TRBJ1-1
cdr3_nt: TGTGCCGGACACCCCCATGGTACACTGAACACTGAAGCTTTCTTT
cdr3_aa: CAGHPHGTLNTEAFF

clone_size: NA
d_call: NA
v_call: TRBV5-8
j_call: TRBJ2-5
cdr3_nt: TGTGCCAGCAGCTTGGCCGTCAGGGAAATCCAAGAGACCCAGTACTTC
cdr3_aa: CASSLAVREIQETQYF

clone_size: NA
d_call: TRBD2
v_call: TRBV6-1
j_call: TRBJ2-3
cdr3_nt: TGTGCCAGCAGCCCCATACTAGCGGGCACAGATACGCAGTATTTT
cdr3_aa: CASSPILAGTDTQYF

clone_size: NA
d_call: TRBD1
v_call: TRBV7-4
j_call: TRBJ2-5
cdr3_nt: TGTGTCACTCAGGGGGCAGAGACCCAGTACTTC
cdr3_aa: CVTQGAETQYF

clone_size: NA
d_call: TRBD1
v_call: TRBV27
j_call: TRBJ2-7
cdr3_nt: TGTGCCAGCAGCTCACTAACAGGGGGCCGAAGCTCCTACGAGCAGTACTTC
cdr3_aa: CASSSLTGGRSSYEQYF

clone_size: NA
d_call: TRBD1
v_call: TRBV7-9
j_call: TRBJ2-7
cdr3_nt: TGTGCCAGCAGCTTAGTAGGACAGGCAGTAACCTACGAGCAGTACTTC
cdr3_aa: CASSLVGQAVTYEQYF

clone_size: NA
d_call: NA
v_call: TRBV4-2
j_call: TRBJ2-7
cdr3_nt: TGTGCCAGCAGCCAAGAAGGCGGGGTAACCTACGAGCAGTACTTC
cdr3_aa: CASSQEGGVTYEQYF

clone_size: NA
d_call: TRBD1
v_call: TRBV5-8
j_call: TRBJ1-5
cdr3_nt: TGTGCCAGCAGCTTGGGGCTTCTTGACAGGGGGCTGGGTAATCAGCCCCAGCATTTT
cdr3_aa: CASSLGLLDRGLGNQPQHF

clone_size: NA
d_call: TRBD2
v_call: TRBV4-1
j_call: TRBJ2-3
cdr3_nt: TGCGCCAGCAGCCTACCGGGACTAGCGGGGGGGCTCGGCACAGATACGCAGTATTTT
cdr3_aa: CASSLPGLAGGLGTDTQYF

clone_size: NA
d_call: NA
v_call: TRBV12-5
j_call: TRBJ1-5
cdr3_nt: TGTGCTAGTCGGGCGCCGGGGATAAGTCATCAGCCCCAGCATTTT
cdr3_aa: CASRAPGISHQPQHF

clone_size: NA
d_call: TRBD2
v_call: TRBV7-2
j_call: TRBJ2-1
cdr3_nt: TGTGCCAGCAGCGCTCCTAGCGGGGGGGCCCCCTACAATGAGCAGTTCTTC
cdr3_aa: CASSAPSGGAPYNEQFF

clone_size: NA
d_call: NA
v_call: TRBV19
j_call: TRBJ1-3
cdr3_nt: TGTGCCAGTTATACAGGGACCTTGGGAAACACCATATATTTT
cdr3_aa: CASYTGTLGNTIYF

clone_size: few
d_call: NA
v_call: TRBV4-3
j_call: TRBJ2-7
cdr3_nt: TGCGCCAGCAGCCAAGTAGGGGGAAGCTCCTACGAGCAGTACTTC
cdr3_aa: CASSQVGGSSYEQYF

clone_size: NA
d_call: TRBD1
v_call: TRBV19
j_call: TRBJ2-5
cdr3_nt: TGTGCCACCCGAGAAAAGACAGGGTCCACTCAAGAGACCCAGTACTTC
cdr3_aa: CATREKTGSTQETQYF

clone_size: once
d_call: TRBD1
v_call: TRBV11-2
j_call: TRBJ2-3
cdr3_nt: TGTGCCAGCAGCCAGGTGCCGACAGGGGGCCACGTGGCAGATACGCAGTATTTT
cdr3_aa: CASSQVPTGGHVADTQYF

clone_size: NA
d_call: NA
v_call: TRBV27
j_call: TRBJ1-1
cdr3_nt: TGTGCCAGCAGGTTGGGGAGAGGGAACACTGAAGCTTTCTTT
cdr3_aa: CASRLGRGNTEAFF

clone_size: NA
d_call: TRBD2
v_call: TRBV4-1
j_call: TRBJ2-3
cdr3_nt: TGCGCCAGCAGCCTCATACTAGCGGAAACAGATACGCAGTATTTT
cdr3_aa: CASSLILAETDTQYF

clone_size: NA
d_call: NA
v_call: TRBV30
j_call: TRBJ2-7
cdr3_nt: TGTGCCTGGAGTGTACCGGGAGCTTCGCAGGTCAGCTCCTACGAGCAGTACTTC
cdr3_aa: CAWSVPGASQVSSYEQYF

clone_size: NA
d_call: TRBD2
v_call: TRBV6-1
j_call: TRBJ2-7
cdr3_nt: TGTGCCAGCAGCCAAGCGGGGGGATACTACGAGCAGTACTTC
cdr3_aa: CASSQAGGYYEQYF

clone_size: few
d_call: TRBD2
v_call: TRBV7-2
j_call: TRBJ2-5
cdr3_nt: TGTGCCAGCGCGCGGGGGCAAGAGACCCAGTACTTC
cdr3_aa: CASARGQETQYF

clone_size: NA
d_call: TRBD2
v_call: TRBV14
j_call: TRBJ2-1
cdr3_nt: TGTGCCAGCAGCCAAAGGACTAGCGGGGGGTGGGAGCAGTTCTTC
cdr3_aa: CASSQRTSGGWEQFF

clone_size: once
d_call: NA
v_call: TRBV19
j_call: TRBJ2-3
cdr3_nt: TGTGCCAGTAGTATGTCCACAGGTTACACAGATACGCAGTATTTT
cdr3_aa: CASSMSTGYTDTQYF

clone_size: NA
d_call: TRBD1
v_call: TRBV6-5
j_call: TRBJ1-3
cdr3_nt: TGTGCCAGCAGTTACTCGACAGGGACTGGAAACACCATATATTTT
cdr3_aa: CASSYSTGTGNTIYF

clone_size: NA
d_call: NA
v_call: TRBV5-1
j_call: TRBJ2-5
cdr3_nt: TGCGCCAGCAGCCGCGGACAGCAAGAGACCCAGTACTTC
cdr3_aa: CASSRGQQETQYF

clone_size: once
d_call: NA
v_call: TRBV14
j_call: TRBJ2-5
cdr3_nt: TGTGCCAGCAGCCTCCGGGAGACCCAGTACTTC
cdr3_aa: CASSLRETQYF

clone_size: NA
d_call: NA
v_call: TRBV5-1
j_call: TRBJ1-2
cdr3_nt: TGCGCCAGCAGCAGCAGTGGACAGACCTATTATTATGGCTACACCTTC
cdr3_aa: CASSSSGQTYYYGYTF

clone_size: few
d_call: NA
v_call: TRBV2
j_call: TRBJ2-7
cdr3_nt: TGTGCCAGCACCCCCTGGGCCTACGAGCAGTACTTC
cdr3_aa: CASTPWAYEQYF

clone_size: NA
d_call: TRBD2
v_call: TRBV6-5
j_call: TRBJ2-1
cdr3_nt: TGTGCCAGCAGCGTTTCGGGACTAGAGAGGAATGAGCAGTTCTTC
cdr3_aa: CASSVSGLERNEQFF

clone_size: NA
d_call: NA
v_call: TRBV7-3
j_call: TRBJ2-7
cdr3_nt: TGTGCCAGCAGCGCCGGCGTGGGCGAGCAGTACTTC
cdr3_aa: CASSAGVGEQYF